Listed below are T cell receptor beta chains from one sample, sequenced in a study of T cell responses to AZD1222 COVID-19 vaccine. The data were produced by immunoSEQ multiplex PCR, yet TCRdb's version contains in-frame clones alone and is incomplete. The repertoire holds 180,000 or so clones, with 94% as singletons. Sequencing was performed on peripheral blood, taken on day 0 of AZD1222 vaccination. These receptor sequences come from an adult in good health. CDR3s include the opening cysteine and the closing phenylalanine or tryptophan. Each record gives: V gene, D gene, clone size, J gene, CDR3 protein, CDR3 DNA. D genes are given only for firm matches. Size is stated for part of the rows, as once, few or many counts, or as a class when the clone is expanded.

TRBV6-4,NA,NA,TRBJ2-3,CASSDSGGREIDTQYF,TGTGCCAGCAGTGACTCGGGGGGGCGGGAGATCGATACGCAGTATTTT
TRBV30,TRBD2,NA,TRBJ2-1,CAFPGLATNEQFF,TGTGCCTTTCCGGGACTAGCGACCAATGAGCAGTTCTTC
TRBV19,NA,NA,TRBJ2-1,CASSIDQGRDLGEQFF,TGTGCCAGTAGTATAGATCAGGGGCGGGATCTAGGGGAGCAGTTCTTC
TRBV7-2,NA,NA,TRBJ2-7,CASSPLGVEQYF,TGTGCCAGCAGCCCTCTTGGGGTCGAGCAGTACTTC
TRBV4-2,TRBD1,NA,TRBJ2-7,CASSQTGQGAHEQYF,TGTGCCAGCAGCCAAACGGGACAGGGGGCCCACGAGCAGTACTTC
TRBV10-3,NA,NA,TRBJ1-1,CAISEDMGSRTEAFF,TGTGCCATCAGTGAGGATATGGGGTCGCGCACTGAAGCTTTCTTT
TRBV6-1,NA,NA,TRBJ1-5,CASSEALYGEGVGQPQHF,TGTGCCAGCAGTGAAGCGCTGTACGGGGAGGGGGTTGGTCAGCCCCAGCATTTT
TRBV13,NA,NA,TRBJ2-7,CASSLDSYEQYF,TGTGCCAGCAGCCTGGACAGCTACGAGCAGTACTTC
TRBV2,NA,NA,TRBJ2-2,CASSEQPQGTGELFF,TGTGCCAGCAGTGAACAGCCACAAGGAACCGGGGAGCTGTTTTTT
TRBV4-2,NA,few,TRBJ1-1,CASSQDYGSLANTEAFF,TGTGCCAGCAGCCAAGATTATGGAAGTTTGGCGAACACTGAAGCTTTCTTT
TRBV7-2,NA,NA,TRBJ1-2,CASSLSGTYGYTF,TGTGCCAGCAGCTTATCGGGGACCTATGGCTACACCTTC
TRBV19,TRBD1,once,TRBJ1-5,CASSTTGGYQPQHF,TGTGCCAGTAGTACCACAGGGGGGTATCAGCCCCAGCATTTT
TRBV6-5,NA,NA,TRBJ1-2,CASRTTVYGYTF,TGTGCCAGCAGAACGACAGTTTATGGCTACACCTTC
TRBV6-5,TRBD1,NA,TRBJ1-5,CASNPETGVGPQHF,TGTGCCAGCAACCCCGAGACAGGGGTTGGGCCCCAGCATTTT
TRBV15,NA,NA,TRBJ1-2,CATSRDRGVRGYTF,TGTGCCACCAGCAGAGATCGAGGGGTTAGGGGCTACACCTTC
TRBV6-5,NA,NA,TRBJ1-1,CASTRRGGEAFF,TGTGCCAGCACTCGGCGTGGGGGTGAAGCTTTCTTT
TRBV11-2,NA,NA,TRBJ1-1,CASSPGYEAFF,TGTGCCAGCAGCCCCGGGTACGAAGCTTTCTTT
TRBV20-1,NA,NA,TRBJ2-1,CSEQQSYEQFF,TGCAGTGAACAGCAGAGTTATGAGCAGTTCTTC
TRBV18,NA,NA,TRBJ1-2,CASSPSRAGNYGYTF,TGTGCCAGCTCACCATCCCGAGCAGGGAACTATGGCTACACCTTC
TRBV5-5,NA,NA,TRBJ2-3,CASREGGTDTQYF,TGTGCCAGCAGGGAAGGGGGGACAGATACGCAGTATTTT
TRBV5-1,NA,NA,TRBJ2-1,CASSFTFATLPRSYNEQFF,TGCGCCAGCAGCTTTACCTTTGCCACATTGCCACGCTCCTACAATGAGCAGTTCTTC
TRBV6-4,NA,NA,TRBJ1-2,CASSEGSIGGYTF,TGTGCCAGCAGCGAAGGGAGTATTGGTGGCTACACCTTC
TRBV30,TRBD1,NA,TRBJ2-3,CAWSPLQGAADTQYF,TGTGCCTGGAGCCCATTACAGGGGGCTGCAGATACGCAGTATTTT
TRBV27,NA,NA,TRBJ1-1,CASSLSRGGTEAFF,TGTGCCAGCAGTTTATCGCGGGGCGGCACTGAAGCTTTCTTT
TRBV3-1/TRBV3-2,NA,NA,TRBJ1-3,CASSHPGDGNTIYF,TGTGCCAGCAGCCACCCAGGGGATGGAAACACCATATATTTT
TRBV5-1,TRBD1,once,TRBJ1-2,CASSLRTGGESYTF,TGCGCCAGCAGCTTGAGGACAGGGGGCGAAAGCTACACCTTC
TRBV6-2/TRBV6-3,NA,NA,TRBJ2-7,CASSYAGIYEQYF,TGTGCCAGCAGTTACGCGGGAATCTACGAGCAGTACTTC
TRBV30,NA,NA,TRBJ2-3,CAWSEDEGFYNTQYF,TGTGCCTGGAGTGAAGACGAGGGATTCTATAATACGCAGTATTTT
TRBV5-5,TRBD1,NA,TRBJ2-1,CASSYKTGEANEQFF,TGTGCCAGCAGCTACAAGACAGGGGAGGCAAATGAGCAGTTCTTC
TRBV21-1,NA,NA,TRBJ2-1,CASSKGEGQVYNEQFF,TGTGCCAGCAGCAAAGGGGAGGGACAGGTATACAATGAGCAGTTCTTC